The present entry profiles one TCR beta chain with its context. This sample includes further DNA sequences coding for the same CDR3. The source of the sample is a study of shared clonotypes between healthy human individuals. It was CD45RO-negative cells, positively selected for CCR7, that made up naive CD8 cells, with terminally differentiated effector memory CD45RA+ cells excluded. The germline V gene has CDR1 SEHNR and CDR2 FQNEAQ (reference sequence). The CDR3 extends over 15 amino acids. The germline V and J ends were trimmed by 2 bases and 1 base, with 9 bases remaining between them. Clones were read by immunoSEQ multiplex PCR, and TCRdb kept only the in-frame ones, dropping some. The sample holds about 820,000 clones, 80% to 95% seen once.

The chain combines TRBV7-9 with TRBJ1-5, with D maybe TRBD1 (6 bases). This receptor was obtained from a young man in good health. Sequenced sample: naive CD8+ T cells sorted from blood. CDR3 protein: CASSLYGGSNQPQHF. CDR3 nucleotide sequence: TGTGCCAGCAGCTTATACGGGGGCAGCAATCAGCCCCAGCATTTT.